The T cell receptor beta chain described here comes from a study of blood T cell repertoires in COVID-19. Overall study context: From the United States, Italy and Spain came samples of acute and convalescent COVID-19.

Adults between roughly 18 and 95 years of age took part from under 25 US areas. The CDR3 has 13 amino acids. V lost 5 bases to trimming and J lost 7 bases; unmatched junction nucleotides: 4. Germline CDR1 is LNHDA and CDR2 is SQIVND (reference sequence). Data came from immunoSEQ multiplex PCR; TCRdb stores just in-frame clones and leaves some out. The sample yields about 270,000 clones, about 90% seen once. The chain recombines TRBV19 with TRBJ2-1; TRBD2 aligns across 8 bases. Source material: PBMCs or T cells enriched from blood (not recorded which). The receptor comes from a woman aged 25 to 39 with acute COVID-19. CDR3 DNA: TGTGCCAGTAGTGGATCTAGCGGGAATGAGCAGTTCTTC. Its translation: CASSGSSGNEQFF.